This note documents a single T cell receptor beta chain sequence. The antigen remains unidentified. This table comes from immunoSEQ multiplex PCR, and its TCRdb copy is limited to in-frame clones, with some not included. The sample holds 99,000 or so clones, more than 75% seen once. The data were obtained in a study of T cell responses to AZD1222 COVID-19 vaccine. Regarding the study as a whole: Reportedly, nearly half the spike-specific TCRs target unmutated variant regions. Repertoire collection took place solely once the T cell response had peaked.

Germline V CDR1 and CDR2: GTSNPN, SVGIG (reference sequence). The CDR3 length is 15 residues. Trimming cost V 2 bases and J 3 bases; bases outside gene matches: 4. The clonotype comes from an adult in good health. The chain employs TRBV30 and TRBJ2-1; 10 bases fit TRBD2. This specimen was peripheral blood, taken on day 0 of AZD1222 vaccination. CDR3 amino acids: CAWSLSGRVYNEQFF. CDR3 DNA: TGTGCCTGGAGTCTAAGCGGGAGGGTCTACAATGAGCAGTTCTTC. The full variable domain, completed using reference TRBV30 and TRBJ2-1, is SQTIHQWPATLVQPVGSPLSLECTVEGTSNPNLYWYRQAAGRGLQLLFYSVGIGQISSEVPQNLSASRPQDRQFILSSKKLLLSDSGFYLCAWSLSGRVYNEQFFGPGTRLTVL.